The 4 T cell receptor beta chains below were found in one sample sequenced in a study of OX40 agonist ivuxolimab in advanced cancers. The assay was immunoSEQ multiplex PCR, and TCRdb's table has in-frame clones only and misses some. The sample yields over 65,000 clones, less than 90% seen once. The input for sequencing was CD4+ or CD8+ T cells sorted from blood, taken in a trial of the OX40 agonist ivuxolimab. The source is an adult with an advanced solid tumor such as melanoma, head and neck, liver or kidney cancer.

The CDR3, as DNA: TGTGCCAGTAGTCTAAATGACAGGGCTGGTGGCTACACCTTC. This codes for CASSLNDRAGGYTF. The chain uses TRBV19 and TRBJ1-2; 7 nucleotides match TRBD1. The CDR3 loop spans 14 amino acids. V was pared by 5 bases and J by 7 bases, with 10 bases of the junction left unmatched. The germline CDR1 and CDR2 sequences are LNHDA and SQIVND (reference sequence).

Remarks on this clone: Different DNA sequences within this sample yield the same CDR3. V and J are TRBV30 and TRBJ2-2, with 8 nucleotides matching TRBD2. The germline CDR1 and CDR2 sequences are GTSNPN and SVGIG (reference sequence). This CDR3 has 15 residues. V gave up 1 base and J gave up 6 bases; unmatched junction bases: 7. CDR3 in amino acids: CAWSGGLVGAGELFF. In nucleotides, the CDR3 is TGTGCCTGGAGTGGGGGACTAGTTGGTGCCGGGGAGCTGTTTTTT.

This chain uses TRBV15 with TRBJ2-3; D might be TRBD2 (6 bases). Trimming stripped 0 bases from V and 2 bases from J, with 12 bases between. This CDR3 has 16 residues. Germline CDR1 reads LNHNV; CDR2 reads YYDKDF (reference sequence). CDR3 residues: CATSREGTLPTDTQYF. In nucleotides, the CDR3 is TGTGCCACCAGCAGAGAAGGGACTCTACCCACAGATACGCAGTATTTT.

The chain couples TRBV28 to TRBJ2-1, with D tentatively TRBD1 or TRBD2 (5 bases each). The CDR3 loop spans 16 amino acids. Trimming removed 4 bases at V and 0 bases at J, with 13 bases between. Germline V lookup: CDR1 MDHEN, CDR2 SYDVKM. CDR3 amino acids: CASSSLGTSSYNEQFF. DNA for the CDR3: TGTGCCAGCAGTTCCCTAGGGACCAGCTCCTACAATGAGCAGTTCTTC.